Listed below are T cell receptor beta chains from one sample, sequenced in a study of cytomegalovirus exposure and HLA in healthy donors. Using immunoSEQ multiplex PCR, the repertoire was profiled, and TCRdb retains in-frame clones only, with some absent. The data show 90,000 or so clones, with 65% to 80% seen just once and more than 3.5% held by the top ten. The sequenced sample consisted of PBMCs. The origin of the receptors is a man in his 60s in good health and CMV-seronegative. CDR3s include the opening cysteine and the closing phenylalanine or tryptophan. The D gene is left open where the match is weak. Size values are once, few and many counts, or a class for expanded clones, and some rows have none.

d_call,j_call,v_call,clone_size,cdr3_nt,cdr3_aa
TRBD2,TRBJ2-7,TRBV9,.,TGTGCCAGCAGCCTACTAGCGGGGGGAAACGAGCAGTACTTC,CASSLLAGGNEQYF
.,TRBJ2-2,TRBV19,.,TGTGCCAGTATCTCTCGTGGGGGGACGAACACCGGGGAGCTGTTTTTT,CASISRGGTNTGELFF
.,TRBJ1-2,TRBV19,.,TGTGCCAGTAGTCCGATGATGGCAGGGGCGGACACCTTC,CASSPMMAGADTF
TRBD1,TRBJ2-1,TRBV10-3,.,TGTGCCATCAGTGAGCCCGGGACAGGGGTTTCCTACAATGAGCAGTTCTTC,CAISEPGTGVSYNEQFF
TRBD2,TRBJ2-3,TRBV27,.,TGTGCCAGCAGTTTGTGGAGCGGGGGGGTAGGCACAGATACGCAGTATTTT,CASSLWSGGVGTDTQYF
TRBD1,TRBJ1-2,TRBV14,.,TGTGCCAGCAGCCAAGAAGGGGGCCGGGGCTATGGCTACACCTTC,CASSQEGGRGYGYTF
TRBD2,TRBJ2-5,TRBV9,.,TGTGCCAGCAGCGTAGATAGCGGGGAAATTCAAGAGACCCAGTACTTC,CASSVDSGEIQETQYF
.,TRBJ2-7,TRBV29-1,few,TGCAGCGTTGACGCAGGGACCTACGAGCAGTACTTC,CSVDAGTYEQYF
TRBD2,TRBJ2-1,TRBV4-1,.,TGCGCCAGCAGCCACCGGGGACTAGCGGGGGGGCACAGCTCCTACAATGAGCAGTTCTTC,CASSHRGLAGGHSSYNEQFF
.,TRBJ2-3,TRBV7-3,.,TGTGCCAGCAGCTTAAAGGCGGGGGCTGGAGATACGCAGTATTTT,CASSLKAGAGDTQYF
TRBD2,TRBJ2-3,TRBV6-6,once,TGTGCCAGCAGTAGCGAGGCCCGGGGGGAAACAGATACGCAGTATTTT,CASSSEARGETDTQYF
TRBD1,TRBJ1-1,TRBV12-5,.,TGTGCTAGTGGCCCGGGACAGCAGAACACTGAAGCTTTCTTT,CASGPGQQNTEAFF
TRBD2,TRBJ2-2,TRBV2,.,TGTGCCAGCAGAGCCGGGACTAGCGATTCCGGGGAGCTGTTTTTT,CASRAGTSDSGELFF
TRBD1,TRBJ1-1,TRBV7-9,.,TGTGCCAGCAGCTTACAGGGGGCAACGGAAGCTTTCTTT,CASSLQGATEAFF
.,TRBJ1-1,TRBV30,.,TGTGCCTGGACCCACCAGGGCTCTAACGCTGAAGCTTTCTTT,CAWTHQGSNAEAFF
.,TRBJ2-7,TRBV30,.,TGTGCCTGGAGTGGAACCCAGTACTACGAGCAGTACTTC,CAWSGTQYYEQYF
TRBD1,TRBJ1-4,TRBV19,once,TGTGCCAGTAGCAACACCGGGACAGACTATGAAAAACTGTTTTTT,CASSNTGTDYEKLFF